This T cell receptor beta chain was sequenced during a study of spatial heterogeneity in lung cancer. Study-wide results and limits: Within tumors, counts of expanded alpha and beta TCRs tracked tumor mutation counts.

TCRdb reprocessed the 5' RACE reads via MiXCR and lists one record per CDR3 protein. The sample records more than 10,000 distinct CDR3 sequences, just over 5% being singletons. For this clonotype: The target antigen is unknown.

Specified time point: sample taken at primary tumor resection. The donor group consisted of 55 to 85 patients who had untreated, early-stage non-small cell lung cancer. This sequence was found in a male donor with early-stage non-small cell lung cancer. This specimen was lung tumor tissue, taken at surgery.

In DNA form, the CDR3 reads TGCAGCGTGATGATCGGACAGGGTCTTGGCTACACCTTC. Translation gives CSVMIGQGLGYTF. The chain employs TRBV29-1 and TRBJ1-2; 8 bases map to TRBD1. CDR3 length: 13 residues. Per the germline V gene, CDR1 is SQVTM and CDR2 is ANQGSEA. Trimming took 6 bases from V and 7 from J; bases not matched to a gene: 10.